What follows is one T cell receptor beta chain and its context. Its matching antigen is unknown. These data are taken from a study of cytomegalovirus exposure and HLA in healthy donors. Whole-study findings and limits: In vitro experiments confirmed that three CMV-associated chains were specific for CMV antigens.

Sequencing was performed with immunoSEQ multiplex PCR; in TCRdb, only in-frame clones are kept and a portion is missing. Seen here are 250,000 to 300,000 clones, approximately 83% observed once, and the top ten hold 1%. The TCR originated in a young woman in good health and CMV-seronegative. Sample: PBMCs.

CDR3 in DNA: TGTGCCAGCAGTCGGGGGGGGTTGCATGAGCAGTTCTTC. Translating it yields CASSRGGLHEQFF. The chain joins TRBV2 to TRBJ2-1; 8 nucleotides match TRBD2. Germline assignment: CDR1 SNHLY and CDR2 FYNNEI. The CDR3 sequence is 13 residues long. With V trimmed by 5 bases and J by 8 bases, 5 bases remained unmatched.